A single sample is the source of the 16 T cell receptor beta chains below, sequenced in a study of Tregs in tolerant kidney transplant recipients. The method was immunoSEQ multiplex PCR; TCRdb's version includes in-frame clones alone and lacks a portion of them. This sample has 240,000 or so clones; about four fifths occur once, and the top ten carry 0.64%. Sequencing was done on a sample of CD4+ T cells from blood. Receptors originate from a human donor in good health.

Concerning this clone itself: One end of the junction fails to match germline, which may point to a read error. V and J are TRBV29-1 and TRBJ2-5; maybe TRBD1 (6 bases). Germline CDR1 and CDR2: SQVTM and ANQGSEA. The CDR3 sequence is 12 residues long. The CDR3 sequence: CLPDRPIVTQYF. For the CDR3, the DNA is TGTTTACCCGACAGGCCCATCGTAACCCAGTACTTC.

The V and J genes are TRBV5-1 and TRBJ2-5, with 9 bases matching TRBD1. The CDR3 covers 16 residues. The V and J ends lost 4 bases and 5 bases, in that order; junction bases with no gene match: 12. The germline gives CDR1 SGHRS, CDR2 YFSETQ. The CDR3 nucleotides are TGCGCCAGCAGCACCCGAACAGGGGGCTCATGGGAGACCCAGTACTTC. Its protein is CASSTRTGGSWETQYF.

The genes are TRBV9 and TRBJ2-1, with D uncertain. This CDR3 has 15 amino acids. Germline assignment: CDR1 SGDLS and CDR2 YYNGEE. V was trimmed by 4 bases and J by 4 bases, leaving 15 bases between them. The CDR3 DNA reads as TGTGCCAGCAGCACTCGGACGAACCTTTACAATGAGCAGTTCTTC. Its protein is CASSTRTNLYNEQFF.

The V call is TRBV25-1, the J call TRBJ2-7; a weak D match, TRBD2 (5 bases). The length of the CDR3 is 15 residues. V was clipped by 2 bases and J by 4 bases, with 15 bases between them. The germline V gene has CDR1 MGHDK and CDR2 SYGVNS. CDR3 in amino acids: CASSEGRSGGYEQYF. The CDR3, as DNA: TGTGCCAGCAGTGAAGGCAGGAGTGGAGGATACGAGCAGTACTTC.

The rearrangement uses TRBV18 and TRBJ2-1; 10 bases match TRBD1. Germline trimming cut 4 bases from V and 4 bases from J; bases unmatched to any gene: 10. Germline-derived CDR1 and CDR2 are KGHSH and LQKENI. There are 17 residues in the CDR3. Written as DNA, the CDR3 is TGTGCCAGCTCACGCAGGACAGGGGGAGATAGGTACAATGAGCAGTTCTTC. Translated: CASSRRTGGDRYNEQFF.

The rearrangement uses TRBV18 and TRBJ1-4; the D is unclear. Trimming stripped 3 bases from V and 5 bases from J, with 7 bases between. The CDR3 has 13 residues. Germline V gene sequence: CDR1 KGHSH, CDR2 LQKENI. CDR3 sequence: CASSPGLNEKLFF. CDR3 bases: TGTGCCAGCTCACCGGGGTTAAATGAAAAACTGTTTTTT.

The V gene is TRBV7-8, the J gene TRBJ2-7; a possible D gene is TRBD1 (5 bases). The CDR3 is 17 amino acids. CDR1 is SGHVS and CDR2 is FQNEAQ in the germline V gene. Trimming left V 5 bases short and J 0 bases short, with 20 bases between. As DNA, the CDR3 is TGTGCCAGCAGCCTAGGGGTCACAGGCGTACCCTCCTACGAGCAGTACTTC. This translates into CASSLGVTGVPSYEQYF.

The chain has TRBV6-1 and TRBJ1-2; 12 positions agree with TRBD1. The germline V gene encodes CDR1 MNHNS and CDR2 SASEGT. The V and J ends lost 8 bases and 8 bases, in that order; junction bases with no gene match: 6. The CDR3 contains 13 residues. The CDR3 region has the DNA TGTGCCAGCCGGGGACAGGGGGCTGGGGGCTACACCTTC. Amino acids: CASRGQGAGGYTF.

This sequence joins TRBV10-3 and TRBJ2-3, with 7 bases fitting TRBD2. The CDR3 length is 15 residues. The J segment lost 5 bases and the V segment lost 4 bases, leaving 9 bases of the junction unmatched. Per the germline V gene, CDR1 is ENHRY and CDR2 is SYGVKD. CDR3 in amino acids: CAISGESSGGDTQYF. In DNA, the CDR3 is TGTGCCATCAGTGGGGAGTCTAGCGGAGGAGATACGCAGTATTTT.

The rearrangement links TRBV5-8 to TRBJ2-5; TRBD1 matches 7 bases. Germline loops: CDR1 SGHTS, CDR2 YDEGEE. Trimming removed 4 bases from V and 2 bases from J; junction bases left unmatched: 8. The CDR3 covers 15 residues. CDR3: CASSPKGTDQETQYF. Written as DNA, the CDR3 is TGTGCCAGCAGCCCTAAAGGGACAGATCAAGAGACCCAGTACTTC.

The chain carries TRBV30 and TRBJ1-2, with a tentative D call TRBD1 (6 bases). Germline assignment: CDR1 GTSNPN and CDR2 SVGIG (reference sequence). The CDR3 length is 12 residues. The V end was cut by 0 bases, the J end by 7 bases, with 9 bases between. CDR3 loop: CAWSVRGGGYTF. DNA for the CDR3: TGTGCCTGGAGTGTACGAGGGGGTGGCTACACCTTC.

A remark on this clone: Other DNA variants within this sample encode the same CDR3. The V call is TRBV5-1, the J call TRBJ2-3, with unresolved D. The CDR3 is 12 amino acids. Germline loops: CDR1 SGHRS, CDR2 YFSETQ. The ends were cut back, 3 bases at V and 5 bases at J, with 7 bases in the middle. The CDR3 loop reads CASSSRGDTQYF. The CDR3 nucleotides are TGCGCCAGCAGCTCCCGTGGAGATACGCAGTATTTT.

This clone appeared a single time. V is TRBV11-2 and J is TRBJ1-1; D remains ambiguous. Germline V lookup: CDR1 SGHAT, CDR2 FQNNGV. There are 13 residues in the CDR3. The V end lost 6 bases, the J end lost 1 base, and 9 bases lay between the germline ends. Here the CDR3 reads CASSSDKNTEAFF. The DNA for the CDR3 is TGTGCCAGCAGTTCTGACAAGAACACTGAAGCTTTCTTT.

This clone was seen only a few times. The gene calls are TRBV7-9 and TRBJ1-6, with a weak D call TRBD1 (6 bases). The CDR3 covers 17 residues. The V and J ends lost 2 bases and 7 bases respectively, with 18 bases between them. Germline values: CDR1 SEHNR, CDR2 FQNEAQ (reference sequence). The DNA for the CDR3 is TGTGCCAGCAGCTTAACAGGGTGGGGGGGTTTGAATTCACCCCTCCACTTT. Translation gives CASSLTGWGGLNSPLHF.

The chain is built from TRBV5-6 and TRBJ2-7, with D perhaps TRBD1 or TRBD2 (6 bases each). Germline CDR1 reads SGHDT; CDR2 reads YYEEEE. Trimming took off 4 bases at V and 2 bases at J, with 16 bases between the two ends. The CDR3 has 15 amino acids. The chain's CDR3 is CASSGGPRGAYEQYF. CDR3 nucleotides: TGTGCCAGCAGCGGGGGACCGAGGGGGGCCTACGAGCAGTACTTC.

The chain joins TRBV6-1 to TRBJ2-5, with TRBD1 as a possible D gene (5 bases). The end of the DNA aligns better with TRBJ2-7, so the J call may be wrong. The V gene's germline CDR1 is MNHNS and CDR2 SASEGT. The CDR3 length is 15 residues. CDR3 sequence reads: CASSERQGLSYEQYF. The CDR3 coding sequence is TGTGCCAGCAGTGAAAGGCAGGGCCTCTCCTACGAGCAGTACTTC.